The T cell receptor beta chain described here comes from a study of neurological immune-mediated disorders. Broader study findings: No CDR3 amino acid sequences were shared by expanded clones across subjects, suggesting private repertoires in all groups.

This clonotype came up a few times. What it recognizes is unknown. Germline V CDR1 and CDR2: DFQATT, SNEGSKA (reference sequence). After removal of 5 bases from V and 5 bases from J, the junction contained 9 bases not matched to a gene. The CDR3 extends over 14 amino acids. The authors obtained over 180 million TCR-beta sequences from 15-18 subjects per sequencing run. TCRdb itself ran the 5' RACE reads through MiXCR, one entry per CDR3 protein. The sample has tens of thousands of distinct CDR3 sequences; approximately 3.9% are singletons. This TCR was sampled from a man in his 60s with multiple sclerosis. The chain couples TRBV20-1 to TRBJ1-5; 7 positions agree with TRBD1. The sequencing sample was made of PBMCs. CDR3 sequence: CSACKGAGDQPQHF. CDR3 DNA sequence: TGCAGTGCTTGTAAGGGGGCTGGGGATCAGCCCCAGCATTTT.